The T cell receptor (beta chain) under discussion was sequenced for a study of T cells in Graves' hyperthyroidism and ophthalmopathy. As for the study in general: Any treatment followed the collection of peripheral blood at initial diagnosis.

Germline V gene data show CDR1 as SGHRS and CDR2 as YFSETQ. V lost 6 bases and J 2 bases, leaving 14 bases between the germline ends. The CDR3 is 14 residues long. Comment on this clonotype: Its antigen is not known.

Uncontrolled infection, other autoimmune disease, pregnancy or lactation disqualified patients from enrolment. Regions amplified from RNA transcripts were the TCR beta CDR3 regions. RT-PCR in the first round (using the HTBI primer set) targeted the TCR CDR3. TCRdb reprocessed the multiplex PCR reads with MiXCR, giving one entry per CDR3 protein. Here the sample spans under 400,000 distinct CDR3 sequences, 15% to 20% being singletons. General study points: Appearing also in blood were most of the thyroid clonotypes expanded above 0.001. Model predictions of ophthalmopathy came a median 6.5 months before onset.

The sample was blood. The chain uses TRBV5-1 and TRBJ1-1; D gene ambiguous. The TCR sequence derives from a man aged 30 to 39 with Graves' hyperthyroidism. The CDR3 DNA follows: TGCGCCAGCATCGTCGGGCCGAGCAACACTGAAGCTTTCTTT. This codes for CASIVGPSNTEAFF.